The 4 T cell receptor beta chains below all came from one sample that was sequenced in a study of shared clonotypes between healthy human individuals. Assay used: immunoSEQ multiplex PCR; TCRdb lists only in-frame clones, some missing. In the table there are about 2 million clones, 85% to 95% of which are singletons. Input material: naive CD4+ T cells sorted from blood. Subset defined: CD45RA+ positively selected. These receptor sequences come from a man between 18 and 29 years old in good health.

The chain combines TRBV5-4 with TRBJ2-6, with D unclear. V lost 0 bases, J lost 4 bases, and 14 bases lay in between. This CDR3 has 17 amino acids. Germline CDR1 is SGHNT and CDR2 is YYREEE (reference sequence). CDR3 nucleotide sequence: TGTGCCAGCAGCTTGGAATGGTCCCGAAGAGGGGCCAACGTCCTGACTTTC. Protein: CASSLEWSRRGANVLTF.

Of note for this clone: This specimen includes other DNA sequences encoding the same CDR3. The CDR3 DNA sequence: TGTGCCAGCAGTTACTCGGTAGGGAGCTCTGGAAACACCATATATTTT. The encoded protein is CASSYSVGSSGNTIYF. The gene calls are TRBV6-5 and TRBJ1-3; D is unclear. The CDR3 spans 16 residues. V shed 0 bases and J shed 0 bases, with 9 bases lying between them. Germline V gives CDR1 MNHEY, CDR2 SVGAGI.

The rearrangement uses TRBV9 and TRBJ1-2; TRBD1 might be the D (5 bases). Germline CDR1 is SGDLS and CDR2 is YYNGEE. The ends were cut back, 0 bases at V and 2 bases at J, with 8 bases in the middle. This CDR3 region has 14 residues. As DNA, the CDR3 is TGTGCCAGCAGCGTAGGGGGGGTCAACTATGGCTACACCTTC. This encodes CASSVGGVNYGYTF.

The chain has TRBV7-6 and TRBJ2-3, with a tentative D call TRBD2 (6 bases). Germline V gene lookup returns CDR1 SGHVS and CDR2 FNYEAQ. V dropped 5 bases and J dropped 1 base, with 13 bases sitting between them. CDR3 length: 15 amino acids. This chain's CDR3 is CASSLGGVRTDTQYF. The CDR3 DNA reads as TGTGCCAGCAGCCTTGGAGGGGTTCGCACAGATACGCAGTATTTT.